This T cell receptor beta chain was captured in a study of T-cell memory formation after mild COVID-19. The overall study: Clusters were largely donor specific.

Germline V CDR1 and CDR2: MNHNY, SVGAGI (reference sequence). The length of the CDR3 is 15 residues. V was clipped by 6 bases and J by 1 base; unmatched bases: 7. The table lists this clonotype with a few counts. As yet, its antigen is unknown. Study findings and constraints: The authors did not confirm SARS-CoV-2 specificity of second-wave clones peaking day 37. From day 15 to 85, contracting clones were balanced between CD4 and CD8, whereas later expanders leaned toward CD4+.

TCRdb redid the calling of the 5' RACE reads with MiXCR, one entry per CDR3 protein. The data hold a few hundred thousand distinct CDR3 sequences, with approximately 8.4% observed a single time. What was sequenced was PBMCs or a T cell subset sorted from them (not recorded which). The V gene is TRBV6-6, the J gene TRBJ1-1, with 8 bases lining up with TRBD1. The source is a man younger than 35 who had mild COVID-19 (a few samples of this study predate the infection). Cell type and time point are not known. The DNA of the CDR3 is TGTGCCAGCAGGCCCCCCGGGACAGGGAACACTGAAGCTTTCTTT. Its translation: CASRPPGTGNTEAFF.